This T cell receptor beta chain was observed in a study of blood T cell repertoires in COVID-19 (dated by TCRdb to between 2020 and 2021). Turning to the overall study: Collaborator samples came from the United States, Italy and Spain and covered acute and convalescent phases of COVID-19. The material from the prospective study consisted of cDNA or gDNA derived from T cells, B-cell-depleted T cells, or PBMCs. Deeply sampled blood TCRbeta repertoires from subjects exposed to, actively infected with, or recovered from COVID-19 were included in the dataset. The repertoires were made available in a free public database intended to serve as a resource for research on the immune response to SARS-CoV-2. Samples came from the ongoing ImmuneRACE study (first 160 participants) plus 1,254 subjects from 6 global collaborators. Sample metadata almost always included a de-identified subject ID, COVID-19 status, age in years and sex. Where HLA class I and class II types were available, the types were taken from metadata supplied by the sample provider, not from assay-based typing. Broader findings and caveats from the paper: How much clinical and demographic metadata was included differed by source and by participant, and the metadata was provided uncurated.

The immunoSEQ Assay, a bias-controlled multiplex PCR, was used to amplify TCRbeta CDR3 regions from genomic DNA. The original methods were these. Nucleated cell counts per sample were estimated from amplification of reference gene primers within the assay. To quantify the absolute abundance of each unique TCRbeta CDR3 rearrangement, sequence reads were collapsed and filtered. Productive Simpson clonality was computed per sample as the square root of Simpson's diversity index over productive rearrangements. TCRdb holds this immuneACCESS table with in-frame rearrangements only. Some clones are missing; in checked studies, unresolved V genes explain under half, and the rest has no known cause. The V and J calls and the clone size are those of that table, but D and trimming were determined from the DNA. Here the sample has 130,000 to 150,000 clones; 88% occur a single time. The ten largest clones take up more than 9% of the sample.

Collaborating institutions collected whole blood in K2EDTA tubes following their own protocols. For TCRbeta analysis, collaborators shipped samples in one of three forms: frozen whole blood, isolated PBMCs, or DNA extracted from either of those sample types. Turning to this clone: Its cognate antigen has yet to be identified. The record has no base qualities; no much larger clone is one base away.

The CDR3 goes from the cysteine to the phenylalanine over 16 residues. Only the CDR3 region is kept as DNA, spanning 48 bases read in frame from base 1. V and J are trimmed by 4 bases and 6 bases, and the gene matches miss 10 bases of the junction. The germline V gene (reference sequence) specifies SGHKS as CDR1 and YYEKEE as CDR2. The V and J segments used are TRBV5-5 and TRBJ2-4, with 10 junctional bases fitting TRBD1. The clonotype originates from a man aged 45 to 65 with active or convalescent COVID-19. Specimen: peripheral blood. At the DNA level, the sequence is TGTGCCAGCAGCCGCGCCACGGGACAGGGGATAAACATTCAGTACTTC. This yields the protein CASSRATGQGINIQYF.